These T cell receptor beta chains were read from a single sample in a study of vaccination effects on CD4 cells after COVID-19. Their antigens remain unidentified. TCRdb keeps only in-frame clones here, not all; method: immunoSEQ multiplex PCR. The data show about 73,000 clones, roughly 75% seen once. The input for sequencing was CD4+ T cells from PBMCs cultured without peptide, taken after COVID-19 vaccination. The receptors were sampled from a human donor who received a COVID-19 vaccine. Each CDR3 is given with its conserved first and last residue. Fields, in order: D gene, J gene, V gene, clone size, CDR3 DNA, CDR3 protein. The D gene is left open where the match is weak. Size tells how often a clone was seen (once, few, many) or the class of an expanded clone, and some rows leave it out.

D gene: NA
J gene: TRBJ2-3
V gene: TRBV10-2
clone size: once
CDR3 DNA: TGCGCCAGCAGTCAGGGCTTGGGGAGCGCAGATACGCAGTATTTT
CDR3 protein: CASSQGLGSADTQYF

D gene: NA
J gene: TRBJ1-3
V gene: TRBV29-1
clone size: NA
CDR3 DNA: TGCAGCGTTGAAAAGGGCACGGGAAACACCATATATTTT
CDR3 protein: CSVEKGTGNTIYF

D gene: NA
J gene: TRBJ1-5
V gene: TRBV7-3
clone size: few
CDR3 DNA: TGTGCCAGCAGCTTAAAAGTGAATCAGCCCCAGCATTTT
CDR3 protein: CASSLKVNQPQHF

D gene: NA
J gene: TRBJ2-1
V gene: TRBV7-2
clone size: NA
CDR3 DNA: TGTGCCAGCAGCTTACCGGGGGATGAGCAGTTCTTC
CDR3 protein: CASSLPGDEQFF

D gene: NA
J gene: TRBJ1-1
V gene: TRBV28
clone size: NA
CDR3 DNA: TGTGCCAGCAGGTTGAGGACCACCCCGAACACTGAAGCTTTCTTT
CDR3 protein: CASRLRTTPNTEAFF

D gene: TRBD1
J gene: TRBJ2-1
V gene: TRBV5-6
clone size: NA
CDR3 DNA: TGTGCCAGCCAGGGACAGGACTACAATGAGCAGTTCTTC
CDR3 protein: CASQGQDYNEQFF

D gene: TRBD1
J gene: TRBJ1-6
V gene: TRBV27
clone size: NA
CDR3 DNA: TGTGCCAGCAGTTTATACCCAGACAGGGTGATATCACCCCTCCACTTT
CDR3 protein: CASSLYPDRVISPLHF

D gene: TRBD2
J gene: TRBJ2-5
V gene: TRBV6-5
clone size: once
CDR3 DNA: TGTGCCAGCAGCGGACTAGCGGGGGTGGAGACCCAGTACTTC
CDR3 protein: CASSGLAGVETQYF

D gene: TRBD1
J gene: TRBJ1-2
V gene: TRBV28
clone size: NA
CDR3 DNA: TGTGCCAGCAGACCCACAGGGGTAGGGGGGTATGGCTACACCTTC
CDR3 protein: CASRPTGVGGYGYTF

D gene: TRBD1
J gene: TRBJ1-5
V gene: TRBV14
clone size: NA
CDR3 DNA: TGTGCCAGCAGCCTGACAGGGGGCCCTGATCAGCCCCAGCATTTT
CDR3 protein: CASSLTGGPDQPQHF

D gene: NA
J gene: TRBJ1-2
V gene: TRBV2
clone size: once
CDR3 DNA: TGTGCCAGCAGTGATGGGGTCGGATTCTATGGCTACACCTTC
CDR3 protein: CASSDGVGFYGYTF

D gene: NA
J gene: TRBJ1-5
V gene: TRBV7-8
clone size: NA
CDR3 DNA: TGTGCCAGCAGCTTAGGGCCAGGGCGGGGAGATCAGCCCCAGCATTTT
CDR3 protein: CASSLGPGRGDQPQHF

D gene: NA
J gene: TRBJ2-5
V gene: TRBV9
clone size: NA
CDR3 DNA: TGTGCCAGCAGCTCGGGGGGCGTACAAGAGACCCAGTACTTC
CDR3 protein: CASSSGGVQETQYF

D gene: NA
J gene: TRBJ1-2
V gene: TRBV29-1
clone size: once
CDR3 DNA: TGCAGCGTTGAGGTTTGGGGACCAGGGCCTGGTGGCTACACCTTC
CDR3 protein: CSVEVWGPGPGGYTF

D gene: NA
J gene: TRBJ1-5
V gene: TRBV7-2
clone size: NA
CDR3 DNA: TGTGCCAGCAGCTTAGAGTACGGACGCAATCAGCCCCAGCATTTT
CDR3 protein: CASSLEYGRNQPQHF

D gene: NA
J gene: TRBJ1-2
V gene: TRBV30
clone size: NA
CDR3 DNA: TGTGCCTCATTCAGGGATAACTATGGCTACACCTTC
CDR3 protein: CASFRDNYGYTF

D gene: NA
J gene: TRBJ1-3
V gene: TRBV19
clone size: NA
CDR3 DNA: TGTGCCAGTAGTATCATGGACAGCAGCTCTGGAAACACCATATATTTT
CDR3 protein: CASSIMDSSSGNTIYF

D gene: NA
J gene: TRBJ1-6
V gene: TRBV5-5
clone size: NA
CDR3 DNA: TGTGCCAGCAGCCTTGATCAGGGGCGCCGTTCACCCCTCCACTTT
CDR3 protein: CASSLDQGRRSPLHF

D gene: TRBD2
J gene: TRBJ2-1
V gene: TRBV29-1
clone size: NA
CDR3 DNA: TGCAGCGTGGCGGGGGGGCCCTACAATGAGCAGTTCTTC
CDR3 protein: CSVAGGPYNEQFF

D gene: TRBD1
J gene: TRBJ2-1
V gene: TRBV4-1
clone size: NA
CDR3 DNA: TGCGCCAGCAGCCAACTCCGGACAGGGAGCTCCTACAATGAGCAGTTCTTC
CDR3 protein: CASSQLRTGSSYNEQFF

D gene: TRBD1
J gene: TRBJ1-2
V gene: TRBV5-1
clone size: NA
CDR3 DNA: TGCGCCAGCAGCTTGGATCAGGGGGCGCAGGGCTACACCTTC
CDR3 protein: CASSLDQGAQGYTF

D gene: NA
J gene: TRBJ2-3
V gene: TRBV7-2
clone size: once
CDR3 DNA: TGTGCCAGCAGCTTAGAGTTAACAGATACGCAGTATTTT
CDR3 protein: CASSLELTDTQYF

D gene: TRBD1
J gene: TRBJ2-5
V gene: TRBV5-4
clone size: NA
CDR3 DNA: TGTGCCAGCAGTTATACAGGGGGCGAGACCCAGTACTTC
CDR3 protein: CASSYTGGETQYF

D gene: NA
J gene: TRBJ1-2
V gene: TRBV5-1
clone size: NA
CDR3 DNA: TGCGCCAGCAGCTTGGTTTCCGGGGGCGACTATGGCTACACCTTC
CDR3 protein: CASSLVSGGDYGYTF

D gene: NA
J gene: TRBJ1-2
V gene: TRBV5-4
clone size: NA
CDR3 DNA: TGTGCCAGCAGCTTTCAAGGGGCCTATGGCTACACCTTC
CDR3 protein: CASSFQGAYGYTF

D gene: TRBD1
J gene: TRBJ2-1
V gene: TRBV10-3
clone size: NA
CDR3 DNA: TGTGCCATCAGTGAGCCCGGACAGGGCGATGAGCAGTTCTTC
CDR3 protein: CAISEPGQGDEQFF

D gene: NA
J gene: TRBJ1-1
V gene: TRBV10-1
clone size: NA
CDR3 DNA: TGCGCCAGCAGTGAGCTCGCAGGGGCGGACACTGAAGCTTTCTTT
CDR3 protein: CASSELAGADTEAFF

D gene: NA
J gene: TRBJ2-1
V gene: TRBV11-3
clone size: NA
CDR3 DNA: TGTGCCAGCAGCTTCGGACAGTACAATGAGCAGTTCTTC
CDR3 protein: CASSFGQYNEQFF